The source of this T cell receptor beta chain is a study of glioma-infiltrating T cells after dendritic cell vaccination. The CDR3 is 15 amino acids. The V end was cut by 0 bases, the J end by 2 bases, with 10 bases between. Germline assignment: CDR1 MNHEY and CDR2 SVGAGI. The repertoire was sequenced with immunoSEQ multiplex PCR; TCRdb's copy has only in-frame clones and lacks some. Of 45,000 to 55,000 clones listed, over 75% are singletons. The sequencing here drew on blood, taken before dendritic cell vaccination. The chain links TRBV6-5 to TRBJ1-2; TRBD1 is a possible D gene (6 bases). This TCR was recovered from a human donor with glioblastoma. The CDR3 nucleotides read TGTGCCAGCAGTTACTCGGGTGGACAGAACTATGGCTACACCTTC. This gives the protein CASSYSGGQNYGYTF.